The clone carrying this T cell receptor beta chain was seen more than once but under ten times. The data were obtained in a study of cytomegalovirus exposure and HLA in healthy donors. Both 60 Vbeta primers and 13 Jbeta primers went into the PCR. Clones were read by immunoSEQ multiplex PCR, and TCRdb kept only the in-frame ones, dropping some. Found here are roughly 120,000 clones, approximately 61% of them singletons; the top ten hold 1.5% to 2%. The clonotype originates from a man between 25 and 39 years old in good health and CMV-seropositive. The specimen was PBMCs.

The CDR3 region has the DNA TGTGCCAGCAGTCGATCTCGGTTGGACAGGGGTACCGACGAGCAGTACTTC. Its translation: CASSRSRLDRGTDEQYF. This chain connects TRBV9 to TRBJ2-7; 9 nucleotides line up with TRBD1. Germline V CDR1 and CDR2: SGDLS, YYNGEE. The CDR3 is 17 residues long. Trimming took 5 bases from V and 5 from J; bases not matched to a gene: 17.